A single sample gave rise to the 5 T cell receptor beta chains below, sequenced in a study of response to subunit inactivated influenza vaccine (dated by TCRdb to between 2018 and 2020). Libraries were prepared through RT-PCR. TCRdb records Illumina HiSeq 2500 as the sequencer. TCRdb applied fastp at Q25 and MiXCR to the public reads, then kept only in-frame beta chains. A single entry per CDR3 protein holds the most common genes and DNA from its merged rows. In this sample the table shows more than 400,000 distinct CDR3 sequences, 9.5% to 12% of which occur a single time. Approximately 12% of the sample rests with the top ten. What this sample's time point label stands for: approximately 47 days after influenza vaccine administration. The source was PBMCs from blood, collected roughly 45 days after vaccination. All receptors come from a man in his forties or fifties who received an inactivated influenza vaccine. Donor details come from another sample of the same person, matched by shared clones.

CDR3 amino acids: CSARGGASTEAFF. In nucleotides, the CDR3 is TGCAGTGCCCGGGGAGGGGCCTCCACTGAAGCTTTCTTT. V gene TRBV20-1 combines with J gene TRBJ1-1, with D perhaps TRBD1 (5 bases). CDR1 and CDR2 (germline): DFQATT, SNEGSKA (reference sequence). This CDR3 region has 13 residues. V lost 6 bases, J lost 4 bases, and 15 bases lay in between.

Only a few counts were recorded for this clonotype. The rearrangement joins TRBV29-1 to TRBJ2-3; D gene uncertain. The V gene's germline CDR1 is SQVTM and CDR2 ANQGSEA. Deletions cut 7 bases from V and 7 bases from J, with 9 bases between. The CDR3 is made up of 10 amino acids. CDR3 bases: TGCAGCGCACTTCTCAATACGCAGTATTTT. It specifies CSALLNTQYF.

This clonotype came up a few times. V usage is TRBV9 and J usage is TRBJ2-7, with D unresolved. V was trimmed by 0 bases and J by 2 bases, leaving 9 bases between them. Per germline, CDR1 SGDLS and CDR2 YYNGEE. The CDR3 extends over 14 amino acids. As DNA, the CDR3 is TGTGCCAGCAGCGTAGGGGAAGGGACCTACGAGCAGTACTTC. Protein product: CASSVGEGTYEQYF.

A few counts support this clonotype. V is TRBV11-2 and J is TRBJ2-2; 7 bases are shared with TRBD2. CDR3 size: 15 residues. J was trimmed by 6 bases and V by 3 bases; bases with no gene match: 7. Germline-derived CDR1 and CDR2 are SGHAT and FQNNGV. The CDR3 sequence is CASSLLGGTAGELFF. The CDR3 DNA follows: TGTGCCAGCAGCTTGTTGGGGGGGACCGCCGGGGAGCTGTTTTTT.

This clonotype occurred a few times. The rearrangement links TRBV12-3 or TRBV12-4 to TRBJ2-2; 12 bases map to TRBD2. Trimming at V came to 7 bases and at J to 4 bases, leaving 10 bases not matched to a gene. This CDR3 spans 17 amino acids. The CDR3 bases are TGTGCCAGCACCGTACAGGGGACTAGCGGGTTCACCGGGGAGCTGTTTTTT. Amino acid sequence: CASTVQGTSGFTGELFF.